The rows below give T cell receptor beta chains drawn from one sample of a study of cytomegalovirus exposure and HLA in healthy donors. Measured with immunoSEQ multiplex PCR; TCRdb has only the in-frame clones, and not every one. Of about 190,000 clones listed, about 80% are singletons. Input material: PBMCs. These TCRs come from a woman between 40 and 50 years old in good health and CMV-seronegative. CDR3s include the opening cysteine and the closing phenylalanine or tryptophan. D genes are given only for firm matches.

TRBJ2-7,-,TRBV27,CASSETGTVSYEQYF
TRBJ2-1,TRBD2,TRBV29-1,CSVALPSSGFRNEQFF
TRBJ1-2,-,TRBV28,CASSFDPRLGYTF
TRBJ1-3,-,TRBV6-1,CAGGVSGNTIYF
TRBJ2-5,-,TRBV5-4,CASSPPGTQETQYF
TRBJ1-1,-,TRBV7-9,CASSADSVFTEAFF
TRBJ2-1,TRBD2,TRBV7-7,CASSQGLAGGYNEQFF
TRBJ1-1,-,TRBV19,CAGGGTEAFF
TRBJ1-3,-,TRBV5-1,CASSLGRTGAGNTIYF
TRBJ2-1,TRBD2,TRBV19,CASSIGREAAFEQFF